One and the same sample provided the 17 T cell receptor beta chains below, sequenced in a study of T-cell reconstitution after alpha-beta-depleted transplantation in children. The TCRbeta library was prepared with unique molecular identifiers. From the PCR reads, TCRdb called clonotypes with MiXCR, one entry per CDR3 protein. The sample lists approximately 350,000 distinct CDR3 sequences; about an eighth were seen once. The source was PBMCs, collected from the stem cell graft. These receptors came from a human donor who donated a stem cell graft to a child with Fanconi anemia.

This chain uses TRBV29-1 with TRBJ2-5; 7 positions agree with TRBD2. Germline V gene data show CDR1 as SQVTM and CDR2 as ANQGSEA. This CDR3 is 13 amino acids long. V shed 7 bases, J shed 3 bases, and the junction held 8 bases outside the gene matches. CDR3 bases: TGCAGCGCCGCTGGGGGGGTAAAAGAGACCCAGTACTTC. Its protein product is CSAAGGVKETQYF.

The chain has TRBV9 and TRBJ1-6, with a possible D match to TRBD1 (6 bases). CDR1 and CDR2 from the germline V gene are SGDLS and YYNGEE. V dropped 3 bases and J dropped 9 bases, with 16 bases sitting between them. CDR3 length equals 15 residues. The CDR3 sequence: CASSAGQAPTSPLHF. The CDR3, as DNA: TGTGCCAGCAGCGCGGGACAAGCCCCGACTTCACCCCTCCACTTT.

This clonotype has ten or more counts. This chain links TRBV18 with TRBJ1-5; D is unresolved. The CDR3 sequence is 13 residues long. Germline values: CDR1 KGHSH, CDR2 LQKENI. The ends were cut back, 2 bases at V and 6 bases at J, with 8 bases in the middle. The CDR3 sequence: CASSPDSVQPQHF. In DNA form, the CDR3 reads TGTGCCAGCTCACCAGATTCAGTTCAGCCCCAGCATTTT.

The chain joins TRBV5-1 to TRBJ2-5; perhaps TRBD1 as D (7 bases). V lost 4 bases to trimming and J lost 4 bases, with 14 bases between them. CDR3 size: 14 residues. CDR1 SGHRS and CDR2 YFSETQ come from the germline V gene. The CDR3, as DNA: TGCGCCAGCAGCCGAAACAGGGGAGGAGAGACCCAGTACTTC. Encoded protein: CASSRNRGGETQYF.

This clonotype was counted many times. The chain is built from TRBV5-5 and TRBJ2-7; 8 bases map to TRBD1. The CDR3 totals 13 residues. V dropped 4 bases and J dropped 7; count of bases not matched to a gene: 7. Germline assignment: CDR1 SGHKS and CDR2 YYEKEE (reference sequence). In DNA form, the CDR3 reads TGTGCCAGCAGCCTCCGACAGGGGTGGGAGCAGTACGTC. This translates into CASSLRQGWEQYV.

This clonotype came up a few times. This rearrangement joins TRBV12-3 or TRBV12-4 to TRBJ1-1; D might be TRBD1 (6 bases). There are 14 residues in the CDR3. V lost 1 base and J lost 3, with 9 bases in between. CDR3 bases: TGTGCCAGCAGTTTAGGGGGGGCGCACACTGAAGCTTTCTTT. Translation gives CASSLGGAHTEAFF.

This clonotype has only a few counts. The chain is built from TRBV6-1 and TRBJ1-2; TRBD1 is a possible D gene (6 bases). The V gene lost 6 bases and the J gene lost 3 bases, with 11 bases spanning the gap. The CDR3 has 13 amino acids. Germline loops: CDR1 MNHNS, CDR2 SASEGT. The CDR3 nucleotides are TGTGCCAGCAGGCCGGACAGATACTATGGCTACACCTTC. Translation gives CASRPDRYYGYTF.

This clonotype has more than one count but fewer than ten. The gene calls are TRBV2 and TRBJ1-6; unclear D gene. The CDR3 spans 13 residues. Germline V lookup: CDR1 SNHLY, CDR2 FYNNEI. The V end lost 2 bases, the J end lost 7 bases, and 6 bases lay between the germline ends. The DNA of the CDR3 is TGTGCCAGCAGTGAATGGAAGAATTCACCCCTCCACTTT. It is translated as CASSEWKNSPLHF.

The chain carries TRBV4-3 and TRBJ1-2, with a weak D call TRBD1 (6 bases). The CDR3 runs to 14 residues. Germline V gene lookup returns CDR1 LGHNA and CDR2 YSLEER. V lost 4 bases and J lost 3, with 12 bases in between. CDR3 nucleotide sequence: TGCGCCAGCAGCCCACAGGGACGAGACTATGGCTACACCTTC. Protein: CASSPQGRDYGYTF.

This clonotype has just a few counts. The chain employs TRBV20-1 and TRBJ2-4; possible D gene TRBD1, 6 bases. The V end lost 0 bases, the J end lost 8 bases, and 20 bases lay between the germline ends. Germline V gene lookup returns CDR1 DFQATT and CDR2 SNEGSKA (reference sequence). This CDR3 comprises 16 residues. DNA of the CDR3: TGCAGTGCTAGAGACATGGTGGGGGACAAGGTGTACATTCAGTACTTC. Its protein product is CSARDMVGDKVYIQYF.

The table lists this clonotype with many counts. The chain carries TRBV27 and TRBJ1-5, with D unresolved. The germline V gene encodes CDR1 MNHEY and CDR2 SMNVEV (reference sequence). Deletions cut 2 bases from V and 0 bases from J, with 5 bases between. The CDR3 runs to 14 residues. The CDR3, as DNA: TGTGCCAGCAGTTTACGGGATAGCAATCAGCCCCAGCATTTT. It is translated as CASSLRDSNQPQHF.

This clonotype has at least ten counts. The chain couples TRBV12-3 or TRBV12-4 to TRBJ2-1; the D is unclear. Trimming took 3 bases from V and 10 from J, leaving 13 bases between them. This CDR3 spans 13 amino acids. CDR3 sequence reads: CASSLMLLTEQFF. The CDR3 DNA reads TGTGCCAGCAGTTTGATGCTCCTAACCGAGCAGTTCTTC.

The chain is built from TRBV10-3 and TRBJ2-6; TRBD1 matches 8 bases. CDR1 is ENHRY, CDR2 SYGVKD, per germline. This CDR3 is built from 18 residues. V was pared by 0 bases and J by 4 bases, with 8 bases of the junction left unmatched. The CDR3 loop is CAISESNQGAAGANVLTF. The CDR3, as DNA: TGTGCCATCAGTGAGTCGAACCAGGGGGCGGCCGGGGCCAACGTCCTGACTTTC.

The chain links TRBV30 to TRBJ2-5; 13 positions match TRBD2. Trimming at V came to 0 bases and at J to 4 bases, leaving 2 bases not matched to a gene. The CDR3 runs 15 residues. Germline values: CDR1 GTSNPN, CDR2 SVGIG (reference sequence). The chain's CDR3 is CAWSVGTSGVETQYF. CDR3 DNA: TGTGCCTGGAGTGTAGGGACTAGCGGGGTAGAGACCCAGTACTTC.

This clonotype was observed a few times. The CDR3, as DNA: TGCGCCAGCAGTGACCGAGGCTACCGCACAGATACGCAGTATTTT. This gives the protein CASSDRGYRTDTQYF. This chain links TRBV10-1 with TRBJ2-3, with no clear D. This CDR3 comprises 15 residues. Trimming left V 3 bases short and J 1 base short, with 11 bases between. Germline V gives CDR1 WNHNN, CDR2 SYGVQD (reference sequence).

This clonotype was recorded at least ten times. CDR3 region: CASSLDSSDDPYEQYF. The CDR3 nucleotides read TGCGCCAGCAGCTTGGACTCCTCTGATGACCCCTACGAGCAGTACTTC. The genes are TRBV5-1 and TRBJ2-7; D not certain. The CDR3 contains 16 residues. V lost 0 bases, J lost 2 bases, and 15 bases lay in between. Germline V gene sequence: CDR1 SGHRS, CDR2 YFSETQ. Using reference TRBV5-1 and TRBJ2-7 for the parts outside the CDR3, the full variable domain is KAGVTQTPRYLIKTRGQQVTLSCSPISGHRSVSWYQQTPGQGLQFLFEYFSETQRNKGNFPGRFSGRQFSNSRSEMNVSTLELGDSALYLCASSLDSSDDPYEQYFGPGTRLTVT.

This clonotype was observed a few times. The chain is built from TRBV30 and TRBJ1-1, with D unclear. The CDR3 extends over 10 amino acids. V shed 4 bases and J shed 9 bases, with 9 bases lying between them. CDR1 GTSNPN and CDR2 SVGIG come from the germline V gene (reference sequence). CDR3 sequence: CAWISFQAFF. DNA of the CDR3: TGTGCCTGGATAAGCTTTCAAGCTTTCTTT.